Sequencing of this TCR beta chain was carried out in a study of blood T cell repertoires in COVID-19. At the level of the study: COVID-19 samples from acute and convalescent phases originated in the United States, Italy and Spain. Sources were T cells, B-cell-depleted T cells, or PBMCs; the material itself was cDNA or gDNA.

Clinical history reported by participants formed the basis on which cohorts were assigned. Exposed volunteers were people who met a COVID-19 case within 2 weeks before study entry. Repertoires were generated with immunoSEQ multiplex PCR, while TCRdb's copy carries only in-frame clones and drops some. The sample has a few hundred thousand clones, approximately 91% seen once; the top ten hold about 1.5%. The CDR3 contains 18 residues. The V end lost 4 bases, the J end lost 3 bases, and 21 bases lay between the germline ends. The germline CDR1 and CDR2 sequences are SGHVS and FNYEAQ. This clone has a single count.

The material sequenced was PBMCs or T cells enriched from blood (not recorded which). The receptor was derived from a woman aged 18-35 years who had been exposed to COVID-19. V and J are TRBV7-6 and TRBJ1-4; TRBD1 is a possible D gene (6 bases). CDR3: CASSSLGPTGPANEKLFF. In nucleotides, the CDR3 is TGTGCCAGCAGCTCGCTAGGCCCCACAGGGCCGGCTAATGAAAAACTGTTTTTT.